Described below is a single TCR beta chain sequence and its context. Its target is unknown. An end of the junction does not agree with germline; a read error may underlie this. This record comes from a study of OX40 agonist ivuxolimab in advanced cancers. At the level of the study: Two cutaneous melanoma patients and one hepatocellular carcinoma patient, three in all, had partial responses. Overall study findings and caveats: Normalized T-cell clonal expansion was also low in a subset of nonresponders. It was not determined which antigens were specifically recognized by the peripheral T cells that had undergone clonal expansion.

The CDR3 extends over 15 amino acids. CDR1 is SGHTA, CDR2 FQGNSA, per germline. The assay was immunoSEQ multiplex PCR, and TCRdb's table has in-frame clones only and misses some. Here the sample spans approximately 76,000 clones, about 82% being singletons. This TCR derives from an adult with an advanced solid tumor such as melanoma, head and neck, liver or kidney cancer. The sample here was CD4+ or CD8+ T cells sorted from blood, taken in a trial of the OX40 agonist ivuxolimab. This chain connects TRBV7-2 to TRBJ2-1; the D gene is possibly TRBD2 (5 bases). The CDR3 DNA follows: TGTGCCAGCAGCCTAGCCACATACTCCTACAATGAGCAGTTCTTC. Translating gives CASSLATYSYNEQFF. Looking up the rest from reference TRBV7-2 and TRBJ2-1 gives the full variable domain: GAGVSQSPSNKVTEKGKDVELRCDPISGHTALYWYRQSLGQGLEFLIYFQGNSAPDKSGLPSDRFSAERTGGSVSTLTIQRTQQEDSAVYLCASSLATYSYNEQFFGPGTRLTVL.